In its sample, the clone carrying this TCR beta chain was seen many times. There were TCR beta CDR3 regions amplified from RNA transcripts. Carried out on the TCR CDR3, a first-round RT-PCR used the HTBI primer set. TCRdb reanalysed the multiplex PCR reads using MiXCR and keeps one entry per CDR3 protein. The sample yields a few hundred thousand distinct CDR3 sequences, 15% to 20% seen once. V was pared by 2 bases and J by 4 bases, with 15 bases between. This CDR3 has 16 amino acids. CDR1 and CDR2 (germline): MNHEY, SVGAGI. This sample is part of a study of T cells in Graves' hyperthyroidism and ophthalmopathy.

The V gene is TRBV6-5, the J gene TRBJ1-5; maybe TRBD1 (5 bases). This sequence originates from a woman aged 18 to 35 with Graves' hyperthyroidism. Sequencing was done on a sample of blood. The DNA for the CDR3 is TGTGCCAGCAGTTACGGATCCGCAGGGACTAATCAGCCCCAGCATTTT. Its protein is CASSYGSAGTNQPQHF.